Described below is a single T cell receptor (beta chain) sequence and its context. Its antigen is unknown. The germline V and J ends were trimmed by 8 bases and 0 bases, with 7 bases remaining between them. Germline CDR1 is MNHEY and CDR2 is SVGEGT. The CDR3 sequence is 13 residues long. Through a sample-barcoded 5' primer and a J-beta primer mix, a second PCR was run for about 7 to 12 cycles. TCRdb re-analysed the 5' RACE reads in MiXCR, keeping a single row per CDR3 protein. The table has 600,000 to 650,000 distinct CDR3 sequences, approximately 59% seen once; the top ten hold 30% to 40%. The entry originates in a study of blood T cells in healthy people across ages. Findings of the study overall: Unsorted PBMCs ruled out conclusive naive versus antigen-experienced comparison. Diversity estimates drawn from one million T cells were deemed underestimates.

The gene calls are TRBV6-2 or TRBV6-3 and TRBJ1-4; no clear D gene. Sequenced sample: blood. This TCR was recovered from a man aged 60 to 69 in good health. The chain's CDR3 is CASSSTTNEKLFF. CDR3 bases: TGTGCCAGCTCTTCGACAACTAATGAAAAACTGTTTTTT.